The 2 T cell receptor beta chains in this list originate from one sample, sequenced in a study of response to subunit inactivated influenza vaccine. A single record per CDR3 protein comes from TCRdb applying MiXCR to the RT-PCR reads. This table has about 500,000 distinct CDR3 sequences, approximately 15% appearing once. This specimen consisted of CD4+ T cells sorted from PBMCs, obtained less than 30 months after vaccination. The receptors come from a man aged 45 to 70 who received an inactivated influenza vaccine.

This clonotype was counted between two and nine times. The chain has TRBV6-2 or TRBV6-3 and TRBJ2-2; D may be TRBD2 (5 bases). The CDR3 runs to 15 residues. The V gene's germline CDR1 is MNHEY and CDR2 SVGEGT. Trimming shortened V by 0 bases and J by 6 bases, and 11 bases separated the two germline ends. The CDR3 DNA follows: TGTGCCAGCAGTTACTCTAAAATCGGGGCCGGGGAGCTGTTTTTT. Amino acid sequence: CASSYSKIGAGELFF.

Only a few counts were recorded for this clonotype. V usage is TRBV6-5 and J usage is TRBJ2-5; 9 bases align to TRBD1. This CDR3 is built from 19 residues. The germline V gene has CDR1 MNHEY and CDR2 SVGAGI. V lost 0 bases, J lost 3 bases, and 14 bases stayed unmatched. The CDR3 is CASSYSQGTGPGPEETQYF. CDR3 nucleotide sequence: TGTGCCAGCAGTTACTCTCAAGGGACAGGGCCCGGACCAGAAGAGACCCAGTACTTC.